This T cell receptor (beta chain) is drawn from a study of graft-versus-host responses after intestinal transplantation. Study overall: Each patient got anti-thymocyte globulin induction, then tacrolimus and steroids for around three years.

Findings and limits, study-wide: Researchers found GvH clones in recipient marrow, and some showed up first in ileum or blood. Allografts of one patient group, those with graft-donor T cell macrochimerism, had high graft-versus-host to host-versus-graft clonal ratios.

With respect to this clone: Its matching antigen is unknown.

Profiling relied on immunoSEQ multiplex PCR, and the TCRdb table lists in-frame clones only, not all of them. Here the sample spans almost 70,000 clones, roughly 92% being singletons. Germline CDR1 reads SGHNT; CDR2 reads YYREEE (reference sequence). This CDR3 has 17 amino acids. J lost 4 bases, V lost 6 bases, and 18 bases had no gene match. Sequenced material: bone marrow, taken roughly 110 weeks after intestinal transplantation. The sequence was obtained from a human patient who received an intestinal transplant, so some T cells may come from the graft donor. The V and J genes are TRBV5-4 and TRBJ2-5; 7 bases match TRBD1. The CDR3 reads CASTRGTGTQGRETQYF. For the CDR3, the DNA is TGTGCCAGCACCCGAGGGACCGGGACACAGGGGAGAGAGACCCAGTACTTC.